This T cell receptor beta chain was recorded in a study of blood T cell repertoires in COVID-19. Looking at the study overall: COVID-19 samples, acute and convalescent, were from the United States, Italy and Spain. The analysed material was cDNA or gDNA that came from T cells, B-cell-depleted T cells, or PBMCs.

Per the authors' pipeline: By means of reference gene primer amplification, nucleated cell counts were estimated. Generated by immunoSEQ multiplex PCR, the TCRdb table keeps only in-frame clones and is missing some. The DNA gave D and trimming, while V, J and clone size come from that table. The sample includes 150,000 or so clones, roughly nine tenths of them seen just once. The CDR3 runs 14 residues. Germline CDR1 is SEHNR and CDR2 is FQNEAQ (reference sequence). Deletions cut 5 bases from V and 2 bases from J, with 9 bases between. The rearrangement joins TRBV7-9 to TRBJ2-2; possibly TRBD1 for D (5 bases). This TCR derives from a man aged 45-60 years with acute or convalescent COVID-19. Sequenced input: peripheral blood. CDR3 in amino acids: CASSRGHNTGELFF. As DNA, the CDR3 is TGTGCCAGCAGCCGAGGACACAACACCGGGGAGCTGTTTTTT.